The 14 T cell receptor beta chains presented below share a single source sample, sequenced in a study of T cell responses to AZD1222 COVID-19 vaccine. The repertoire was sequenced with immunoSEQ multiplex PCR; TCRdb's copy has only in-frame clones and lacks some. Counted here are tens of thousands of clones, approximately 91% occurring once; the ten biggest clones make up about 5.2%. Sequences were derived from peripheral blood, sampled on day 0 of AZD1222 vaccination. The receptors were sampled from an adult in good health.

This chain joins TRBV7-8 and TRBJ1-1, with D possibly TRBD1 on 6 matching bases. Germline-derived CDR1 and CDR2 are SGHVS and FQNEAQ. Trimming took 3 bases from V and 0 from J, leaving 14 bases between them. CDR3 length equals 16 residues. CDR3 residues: CASSFPGQVMNTEAFF. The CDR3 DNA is TGTGCCAGCAGCTTCCCGGGACAAGTCATGAACACTGAAGCTTTCTTT.

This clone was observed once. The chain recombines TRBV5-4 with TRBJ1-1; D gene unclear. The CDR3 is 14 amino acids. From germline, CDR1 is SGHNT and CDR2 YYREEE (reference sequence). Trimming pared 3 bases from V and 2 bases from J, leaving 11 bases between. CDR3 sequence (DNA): TGTGCCAGCAGCTGGACTCAAGGTAACACTGAAGCTTTCTTT. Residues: CASSWTQGNTEAFF.

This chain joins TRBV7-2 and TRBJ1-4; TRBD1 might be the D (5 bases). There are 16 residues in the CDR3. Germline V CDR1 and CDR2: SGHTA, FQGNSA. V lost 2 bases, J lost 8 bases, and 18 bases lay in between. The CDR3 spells CASSLFPRVREEKLFF. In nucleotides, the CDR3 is TGTGCCAGCAGCTTATTTCCCAGGGTCAGGGAAGAAAAACTGTTTTTT.

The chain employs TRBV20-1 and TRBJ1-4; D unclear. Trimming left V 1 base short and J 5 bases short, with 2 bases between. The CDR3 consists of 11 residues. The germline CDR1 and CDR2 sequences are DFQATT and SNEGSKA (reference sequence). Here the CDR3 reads CSARGNEKLFF. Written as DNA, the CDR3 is TGCAGTGCTAGAGGGAATGAAAAACTGTTTTTT.

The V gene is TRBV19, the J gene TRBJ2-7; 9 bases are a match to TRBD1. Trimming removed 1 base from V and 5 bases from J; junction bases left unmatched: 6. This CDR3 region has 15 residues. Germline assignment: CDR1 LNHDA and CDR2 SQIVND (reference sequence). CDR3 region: CASSIVGTGPNEQYF. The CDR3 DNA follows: TGTGCCAGTAGTATAGTCGGGACAGGGCCAAACGAGCAGTACTTC. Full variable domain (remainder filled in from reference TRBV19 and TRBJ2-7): DGGITQSPKYLFRKEGQNVTLSCEQNLNHDAMYWYRQDPGQGLRLIYYSQIVNDFQKGDIAEGYSVSREKKESFPLTVTSAQKNPTAFYLCASSIVGTGPNEQYFGPGTRLTVT.

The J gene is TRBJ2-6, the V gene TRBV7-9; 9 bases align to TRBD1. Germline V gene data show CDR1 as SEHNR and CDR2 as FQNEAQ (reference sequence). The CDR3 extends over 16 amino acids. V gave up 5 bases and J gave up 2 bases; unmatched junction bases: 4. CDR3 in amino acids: CASSEQGATGANVLTF. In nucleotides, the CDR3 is TGTGCCAGCAGCGAACAGGGGGCAACTGGGGCCAACGTCCTGACTTTC. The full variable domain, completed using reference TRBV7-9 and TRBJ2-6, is DTGVSQNPRHKITKRGQNVTFRCDPISEHNRLYWYRQTLGQGPEFLTYFQNEAQLEKSRLLSDRFSAERPKGSFSTLEIQRTEQGDSAMYLCASSEQGATGANVLTFGAGSRLTVL.

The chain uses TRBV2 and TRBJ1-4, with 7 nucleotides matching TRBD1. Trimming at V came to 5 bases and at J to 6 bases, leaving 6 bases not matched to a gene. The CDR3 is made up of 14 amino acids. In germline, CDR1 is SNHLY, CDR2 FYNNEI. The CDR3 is CASSLTGFDEKLFF. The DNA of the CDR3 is TGTGCCAGCAGTTTGACAGGGTTTGATGAAAAACTGTTTTTT.

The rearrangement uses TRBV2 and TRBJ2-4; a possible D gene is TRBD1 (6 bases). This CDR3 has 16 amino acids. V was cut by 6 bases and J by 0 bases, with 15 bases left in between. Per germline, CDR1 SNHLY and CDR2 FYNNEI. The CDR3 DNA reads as TGTGCCAGCAGGGAAAGGGACATCTTAGCCAAAAACATTCAGTACTTC. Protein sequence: CASRERDILAKNIQYF.

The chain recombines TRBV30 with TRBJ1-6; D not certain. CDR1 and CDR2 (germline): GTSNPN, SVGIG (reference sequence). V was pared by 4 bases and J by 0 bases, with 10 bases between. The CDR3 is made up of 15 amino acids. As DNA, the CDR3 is TGTGCCTGGAACCGGGGTGCCTCCTATAATTCACCCCTCCACTTT. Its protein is CAWNRGASYNSPLHF. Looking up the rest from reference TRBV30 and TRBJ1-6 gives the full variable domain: SQTIHQWPATLVQPVGSPLSLECTVEGTSNPNLYWYRQAAGRGLQLLFYSVGIGQISSEVPQNLSASRPQDRQFILSSKKLLLSDSGFYLCAWNRGASYNSPLHFGNGTRLTVT.

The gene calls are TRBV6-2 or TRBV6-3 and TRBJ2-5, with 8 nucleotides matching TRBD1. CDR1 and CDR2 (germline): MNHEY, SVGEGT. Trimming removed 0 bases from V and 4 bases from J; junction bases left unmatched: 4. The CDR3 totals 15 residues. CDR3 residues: CASSYSWDRRETQYF. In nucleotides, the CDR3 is TGTGCCAGCAGTTACTCTTGGGACAGGAGAGAGACCCAGTACTTC.

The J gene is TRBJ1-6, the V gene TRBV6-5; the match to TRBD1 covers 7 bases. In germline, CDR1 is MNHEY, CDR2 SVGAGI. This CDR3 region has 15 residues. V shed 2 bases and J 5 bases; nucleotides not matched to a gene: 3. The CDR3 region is CASSYEGANNSPLHF. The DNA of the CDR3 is TGTGCCAGCAGTTACGAGGGGGCAAATAATTCACCCCTCCACTTT.

In nucleotides, the CDR3 is TGTGCCAGCAGCTTAGACGCAGGGGAGAACTATGGCTACACCTTC. It translates to CASSLDAGENYGYTF. This rearrangement joins TRBV7-2 to TRBJ1-2; perhaps TRBD1 as D (6 bases). Trimming removed 1 base at V and 2 bases at J, with 11 bases between. The CDR3 has 15 amino acids. Germline CDR1 is SGHTA and CDR2 is FQGNSA.

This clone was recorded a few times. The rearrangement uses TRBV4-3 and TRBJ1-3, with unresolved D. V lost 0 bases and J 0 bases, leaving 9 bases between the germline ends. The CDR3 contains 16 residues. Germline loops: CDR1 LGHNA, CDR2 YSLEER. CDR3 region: CASSQDTSSSGNTIYF. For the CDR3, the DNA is TGCGCCAGCAGCCAAGATACATCGAGCTCTGGAAACACCATATATTTT.

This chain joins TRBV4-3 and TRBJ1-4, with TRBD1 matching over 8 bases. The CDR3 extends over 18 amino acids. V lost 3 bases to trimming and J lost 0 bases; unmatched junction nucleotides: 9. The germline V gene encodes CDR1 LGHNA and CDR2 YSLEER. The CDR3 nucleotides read TGCGCCAGCAGCCAGGTTAGACAGGGGCTTGCAACTAATGAAAAACTGTTTTTT. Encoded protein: CASSQVRQGLATNEKLFF.